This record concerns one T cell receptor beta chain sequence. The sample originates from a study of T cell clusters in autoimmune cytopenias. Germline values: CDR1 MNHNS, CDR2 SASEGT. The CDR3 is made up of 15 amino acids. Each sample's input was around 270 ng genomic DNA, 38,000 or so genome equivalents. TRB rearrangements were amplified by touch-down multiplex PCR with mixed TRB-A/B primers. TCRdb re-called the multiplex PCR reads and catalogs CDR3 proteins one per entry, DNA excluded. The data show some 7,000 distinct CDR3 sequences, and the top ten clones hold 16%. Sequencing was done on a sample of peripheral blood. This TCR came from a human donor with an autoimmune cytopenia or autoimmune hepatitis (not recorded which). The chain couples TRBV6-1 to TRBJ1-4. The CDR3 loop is CASSMGEGFREKLFF.